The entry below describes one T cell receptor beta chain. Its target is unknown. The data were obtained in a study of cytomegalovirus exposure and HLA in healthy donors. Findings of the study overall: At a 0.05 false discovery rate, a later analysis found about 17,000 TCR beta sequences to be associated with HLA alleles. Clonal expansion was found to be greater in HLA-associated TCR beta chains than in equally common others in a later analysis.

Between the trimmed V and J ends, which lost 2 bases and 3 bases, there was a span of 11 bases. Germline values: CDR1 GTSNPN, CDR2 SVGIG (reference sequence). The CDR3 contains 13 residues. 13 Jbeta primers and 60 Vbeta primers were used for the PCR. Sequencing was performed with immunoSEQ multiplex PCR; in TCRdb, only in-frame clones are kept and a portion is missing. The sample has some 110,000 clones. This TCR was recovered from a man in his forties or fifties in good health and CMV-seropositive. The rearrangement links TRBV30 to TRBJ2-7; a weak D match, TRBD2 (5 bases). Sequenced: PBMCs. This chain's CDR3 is CAWSQAGVYEQYF. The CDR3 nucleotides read TGTGCCTGGAGTCAGGCCGGGGTCTACGAGCAGTACTTC.